This T cell receptor beta chain was sequenced for a study of T cell repertoires in cytomegalovirus infection (dated by TCRdb to between 2019 and 2020). With respect to the entire study: Donor HLA type was relevant to the analysis, because carriage of CMV infection together with the matching HLA type was indicated by public TCR beta signatures. Overall study results and their limits: In the ex vivo response, HLA-C-restricted CMV-specific TCR beta clonotypes were dominant, and in two of eight donors the single most frequent clonotype came from this HLA-C-restricted group. Carriers of CMV infection plus the relevant HLA type were discriminated by the cumulative frequency of public TCR beta family members in the study cohort and in an independent roughly 380-donor cohort.

The run used an Illumina HiSeq 1500. TCRdb ran its own pipeline on the public reads, namely fastp trimming at Q25 and MiXCR clone calling, and kept in-frame beta chains. Merged by CDR3 protein, the rows form single entries marked with the most common genes and DNA. This sample comprises about 130,000 distinct CDR3 sequences, more than 7% of them detected only once. The ten largest clones represent 9.5% to 13% of the sample. This clonotype occurred many times. What this receptor recognizes is not known. No qualities accompany the bases; no much larger clone lies one base away. Based on the germline V gene, the CDR1 and CDR2 sequences are ENHRY and SYGVKD. After removal of 7 bases from V and 0 bases from J, the junction retains 5 bases not matched to a gene. Its CDR3 holds 14 amino acids, cysteine through phenylalanine. Left in the record is the CDR3 DNA by itself, 42 bases read in frame from the first base.

The specimen was PBMCs. This clonotype was obtained from a human donor in good health (CMV status not recorded). Some clones in this sample may be carry-over from other donors' samples. The rearranged chain carries TRBV10-3 and TRBJ1-1; the central 7 bases match TRBD1. The bases are TGTGCCATCAAGGGCCAGGGGGTGAACACTGAAGCTTTCTTT. It codes for CAIKGQGVNTEAFF.